This T cell receptor (beta chain) came from a study of T cell repertoires in cytomegalovirus infection. Study at large: In the study, CMV epitopes included recently identified HLA-C-restricted and well-studied HLA-B-restricted ones. It was the public TCR beta signatures that indicated both CMV infection and matching HLA type.

The study, taken as a whole, reports: Cumulative frequency of public TCR beta families picked out carriers of CMV plus the relevant HLA.

V dropped 0 bases and J dropped 6 bases, with 10 bases sitting between them. The CDR3 runs to 13 residues. Per the germline V gene, CDR1 is DFQATT and CDR2 is SNEGSKA (reference sequence). TCRdb passed the reads through MiXCR, listing each CDR3 protein once. The sample includes 380,000 or so distinct CDR3 sequences, about 34% of them seen just once. This clonotype was seen more than once but under ten times. The antigen remains unidentified. This TCR was recovered from a human donor in good health (CMV status not recorded). Some clones in this sample may be carry-over from other donors' samples. The genes are TRBV20-1 and TRBJ2-3, with unresolved D. The material was cultured PBMCs, obtained from culture after CMV antigen stimulation. The CDR3 DNA follows: TGCAGTGCTAGAGACCTCGTGGGGGATACGCAGTATTTT. This gives the protein CSARDLVGDTQYF.